Sequencing of this TCR beta chain was carried out in a study of regulatory T cells in long-lasting Graves disease. Details on this clonotype: Its antigen is not identified.

CDR3-region Arm-PCR and iRepertoire HTBI primers produced the TCR beta libraries. TCRdb re-called the multiplex PCR reads with MiXCR, one entry per CDR3 protein. The sample consists of fewer than 600,000 distinct CDR3 sequences, about 20% of them appearing once. Findings and limits, study-wide: TCR diversity in persistent Graves' patients was below that of newly diagnosed ones.

Noted time point: persistent/refractory GD, antithyroid drugs over 5 years with positive TRAb. After RNA was extracted from PBMCs, the TCR library was made from it. This specimen consisted of peripheral blood mononuclear cells (PBMCs), obtained when the disease was refractory, from a patient treated with antithyroid drugs. The receptor comes from a female donor with Graves disease.

DNA for the CDR3: TGTGCCAGCAGCGGAGGAGGGGTCGGGGCCAACGTCCTGACTTTC. Protein sequence: CASSGGGVGANVLTF. The chain recombines TRBV7-2 with TRBJ2-6, with D perhaps matching TRBD2 (6 bases). Trimming left V 5 bases short and J 4 bases short, with 12 bases between. There are 15 residues in the CDR3. Germline-derived CDR1 and CDR2 are SGHTA and FQGNSA.